The 27 T cell receptor beta chains given below trace back to one sample, sequenced in a study of blood T cell repertoires in COVID-19. TCRdb keeps only in-frame clones here, not all; method: immunoSEQ multiplex PCR. Of some 460,000 clones in the sample, about 90% were seen once. The specimen was PBMCs or T cells enriched from blood (not recorded which). Receptors were obtained from a woman aged 18-29 years who had recovered from COVID-19.

This sequence joins TRBV7-3 and TRBJ2-3, with 10 bases identical to TRBD2. After removal of 4 bases from V and 2 bases from J, the junction contained 6 bases not matched to a gene. The CDR3 loop spans 16 amino acids. Germline V gene data show CDR1 as SGHTA and CDR2 as FQGTGA. The CDR3 region is CASSSSSGGYTDTQYF. The CDR3 DNA is TGTGCCAGCAGCTCCTCTAGCGGGGGTTACACAGATACGCAGTATTTT.

The chain has TRBV19 and TRBJ1-6; 8 bases fit TRBD1. Per germline, CDR1 LNHDA and CDR2 SQIVND (reference sequence). Losses at the gene ends were 3 bases for V and 11 bases for J; bases not matched to a gene: 3. This CDR3 contains 13 residues. CDR3 amino acids: CASSMGRGPPLHF. For the CDR3, the DNA is TGTGCCAGTAGTATGGGCAGGGGGCCACCCCTCCACTTT.

The gene calls are TRBV10-3 and TRBJ1-2; 8 positions match TRBD1. The germline V gene has CDR1 ENHRY and CDR2 SYGVKD. This CDR3 comprises 15 residues. Germline trimming cut 3 bases from V and 8 bases from J; bases unmatched to any gene: 11. In nucleotides, the CDR3 is TGTGCCATCAGTGAAGCGGGCAGGGGGCTAAAGGGCTACACCTTC. This codes for CAISEAGRGLKGYTF.

The chain combines TRBV12-3 or TRBV12-4 with TRBJ2-7; no firm D call. Deletions cut 6 bases from V and 12 bases from J, with 15 bases between. There are 11 residues in the CDR3. The CDR3 sequence: CASRETHPRYF. CDR3 coding DNA: TGTGCCAGCAGAGAGACACACCCACGGTACTTC.

The J gene is TRBJ1-6, the V gene TRBV12-5, with D unresolved. The CDR3 consists of 13 residues. Germline-derived CDR1 and CDR2 are LGHNT and FRNRAP. The germline V and J ends were trimmed by 8 bases and 7 bases, with 12 bases remaining between them. The CDR3 DNA reads TGTGCTAGTAATGAGGGAGCCAATTCACCCCTCCACTTT. It codes for CASNEGANSPLHF. Complete variable domain (other parts from reference TRBV12-5 and TRBJ1-6): DARVTQTPRHKVTEMGQEVTMRCQPILGHNTVFWYRQTMMQGLELLAYFRNRAPLDDSGMPKDRFSAEMPDATLATLKIQPSEPRDSAVYFCASNEGANSPLHFGNGTRLTVT.

This chain joins TRBV7-9 and TRBJ1-2; D is uncertain. This CDR3 has 13 amino acids. CDR1 is SEHNR, CDR2 FQNEAQ, per germline (reference sequence). The V end lost 7 bases, the J end lost 7 bases, and 16 bases lay between the germline ends. CDR3 region: CASTLDHGGGYTF. The CDR3 DNA is TGTGCCAGCACCCTCGACCACGGAGGTGGCTACACCTTC.

The chain couples TRBV5-1 to TRBJ1-3; D call uncertain. V lost 0 bases, J lost 0 bases, and 10 bases lay in between. Looked up from germline, CDR1 is SGHRS and CDR2 is YFSETQ. The length of the CDR3 is 16 residues. This chain's CDR3 is CASSLAGGNSGNTIYF. DNA of the CDR3: TGCGCCAGCAGCTTGGCCGGAGGGAACTCTGGAAACACCATATATTTT.

The chain combines TRBV11-2 with TRBJ2-7; no definite D call. CDR1 and CDR2 from the germline V gene are SGHAT and FQNNGV. The CDR3 consists of 14 residues. The ends were cut back, 3 bases at V and 1 base at J, with 10 bases in the middle. CDR3 amino acids: CASSFGRVSYEQYF. The CDR3 region has the DNA TGTGCCAGCAGCTTCGGCCGGGTTTCCTACGAGCAGTACTTC.

This chain uses TRBV2 with TRBJ1-5; 7 nucleotides agree with TRBD1. This CDR3 is built from 19 residues. The junction had 14 bases not matched to a gene; V was cut back by 3 bases and J by 0 bases. Germline CDR1 SNHLY, CDR2 FYNNEI. In DNA, the CDR3 is TGTGCCAGCAGTGACTCCGACCCAGGGGGGATCGATAGCAATCAGCCCCAGCATTTT. This gives the protein CASSDSDPGGIDSNQPQHF. The full variable domain, completed using reference TRBV2 and TRBJ1-5, is EPEVTQTPSHQVTQMGQEVILRCVPISNHLYFYWYRQILGQKVEFLVSFYNNEISEKSEIFDDQFSVERPDGSNFTLKIRSTKLEDSAMYFCASSDSDPGGIDSNQPQHFGDGTRLSIL.

V is TRBV25-1 and J is TRBJ1-4, with 10 bases fitting TRBD1. V shed 4 bases, J shed 7 bases, and the junction held 12 bases outside the gene matches. The CDR3 covers 17 residues. The V gene's germline CDR1 is MGHDK and CDR2 SYGVNS. The DNA of the CDR3 is TGTGCCAGCAGTGCCCAAAACCGGGACAGGGGAGGTGAAAAACTGTTTTTT. Protein sequence: CASSAQNRDRGGEKLFF.

The chain is built from TRBV30 and TRBJ1-2; 8 nucleotides match TRBD1. Trimming cost V 2 bases and J 2 bases; bases outside gene matches: 4. The CDR3 consists of 14 residues. Germline loops: CDR1 GTSNPN, CDR2 SVGIG (reference sequence). CDR3 nucleotide sequence: TGTGCCTGGAGTATACGGACAGGGAACTATGGCTACACCTTC. Translation: CAWSIRTGNYGYTF.

The rearrangement joins TRBV11-2 to TRBJ2-5, with TRBD2 matching 9 bases. The germline V gene has CDR1 SGHAT and CDR2 FQNNGV. V lost 7 bases, J lost 2 bases, and 8 bases stayed unmatched. CDR3 length equals 15 residues. CDR3 loop: CASNPGLAEQETQYF. In DNA, the CDR3 is TGTGCCAGCAACCCGGGACTAGCAGAACAAGAGACCCAGTACTTC.

The chain couples TRBV23-1 to TRBJ2-5, with TRBD1 matching 11 bases. TRBV23-1 carries the ORF label, with uncertain function. V lost 3 bases, J lost 2 bases, and 14 bases stayed unmatched. There are 19 residues in the CDR3. The CDR3 reads CASSHQSYPDRGLQETQYF. The DNA for the CDR3 is TGCGCCAGCAGTCACCAAAGTTACCCGGACAGGGGGCTTCAAGAGACCCAGTACTTC.

This clone occurred a few times. The chain carries TRBV7-2 and TRBJ1-6; a possible D gene is TRBD1 (5 bases). Trimming removed 0 bases from V and 11 bases from J, with 17 bases in between. The CDR3 covers 16 residues. Germline V gene sequence: CDR1 SGHTA, CDR2 FQGNSA. The CDR3 here is CASSLARGREGTPLHF. The CDR3 bases are TGTGCCAGCAGCTTAGCTAGAGGCAGGGAGGGAACACCCCTCCACTTT.

This clone was observed once. The chain recombines TRBV3-1 (or the pseudogene TRBV3-2) with TRBJ2-7, with TRBD2 matching 10 bases. CDR1 is LGHDT and CDR2 is YNNKEL in the germline V gene (reference sequence). The CDR3 covers 18 residues. The junction had 15 bases not matched to a gene; V was cut back by 4 bases and J by 3 bases. The CDR3 bases are TGTGCCAGCAGCCCCGGAGGGGTAGCGGGGGGTTCCTTCTACGAGCAGTACTTC. This sequence encodes CASSPGGVAGGSFYEQYF.

In this sample, this clone turned up a few times. The CDR3 is CASSLDLNSPLHF. The CDR3 DNA reads TGTGCCAGCAGCTTAGATCTCAATTCACCCCTCCACTTT. The V and J genes are TRBV11-3 and TRBJ1-6; D is unclear. CDR3 size: 13 residues. V was clipped by 0 bases and J by 7 bases, with 4 bases between them. Germline-derived CDR1 and CDR2 are SGHNT and YENEEA.

This clone was detected once. The chain combines TRBV5-4 with TRBJ2-3, with TRBD1 matching over 11 bases. The CDR3 extends over 15 amino acids. Germline values: CDR1 SGHNT, CDR2 YYREEE (reference sequence). The ends lost 4 bases at V and 1 base at J; junction bases unmatched: 2. CDR3 sequence reads: CASSPDRGRTDTQYF. CDR3 in DNA: TGTGCCAGCAGCCCGGACAGGGGGCGCACAGATACGCAGTATTTT.

V and J are TRBV5-1 and TRBJ2-2; D is unclear. The length of the CDR3 is 16 residues. From germline, CDR1 is SGHRS and CDR2 YFSETQ. The V and J ends lost 2 bases and 3 bases respectively, with 14 bases between them. The CDR3 DNA is TGCGCCAGCAGCTTAATAGGAGACCCATACACCGGGGAGCTGTTTTTT. Residues: CASSLIGDPYTGELFF.

V and J are TRBV19 and TRBJ2-1; 8 bases line up with TRBD2. The V gene end was trimmed by 3 bases and the J gene end by 4 bases; junction bases not matched to a gene: 8. CDR3 length: 16 residues. From germline, CDR1 is LNHDA and CDR2 SQIVND (reference sequence). The CDR3 region is CASSILRGGSYNEQFF. DNA of the CDR3: TGTGCCAGTAGTATCCTCCGCGGGGGGTCATACAATGAGCAGTTCTTC.

V and J are TRBV2 and TRBJ2-3; the D gene is possibly TRBD1 (5 bases). V was trimmed by 5 bases and J by 0 bases, leaving 18 bases between them. The germline CDR1 and CDR2 sequences are SNHLY and FYNNEI. The CDR3 extends over 17 amino acids. The CDR3 nucleotides are TGTGCCAGCAGTCCCGGGCAGGGTGCCGCTAGCACAGATACGCAGTATTTT. Translating gives CASSPGQGAASTDTQYF. Combining the CDR3 with reference TRBV2 and TRBJ2-3 gives the whole variable domain EPEVTQTPSHQVTQMGQEVILRCVPISNHLYFYWYRQILGQKVEFLVSFYNNEISEKSEIFDDQFSVERPDGSNFTLKIRSTKLEDSAMYFCASSPGQGAASTDTQYFGPGTRLTVL.

The rearrangement uses TRBV9 and TRBJ1-5; 8 bases agree with TRBD1. V was clipped by 0 bases and J by 7 bases; unmatched bases: 3. The CDR3 spans 14 residues. The germline V gene has CDR1 SGDLS and CDR2 YYNGEE. CDR3 nucleotides: TGTGCCAGCAGCGTAGGGACAGGGTGCCAGCCCCAGCATTTT. This gives the protein CASSVGTGCQPQHF.

The chain is built from TRBV19 and TRBJ2-2; 13 bases line up with TRBD2. Looked up from germline, CDR1 is LNHDA and CDR2 is SQIVND (reference sequence). V was pared by 5 bases and J by 4 bases, with 7 bases of the junction left unmatched. CDR3 length: 17 residues. CDR3 nucleotides: TGTGCCAGTAGTCCGCGGACTAGCGGGGGTTCCACCGGGGAGCTGTTTTTT. Its protein is CASSPRTSGGSTGELFF.

Comments on this clone: A read error may explain this, as a much larger clone is one base away. J is TRBJ2-3 and V is TRBV5-4; TRBD2 aligns across 12 bases. In germline, CDR1 is SGHNT, CDR2 YYREEE (reference sequence). This CDR3 has 16 amino acids. V trimming: 4 bases; J trimming: 2 bases; junction bases outside the gene matches: 5. The CDR3 coding sequence is TGTGCCAGCAGCCCTGGACTAGCGGGGAACACAGATACGCAGTATTTT. Its translation is CASSPGLAGNTDTQYF.

This clone has just a few counts. The genes are TRBV4-1 and TRBJ2-1; D is perhaps TRBD2 (5 bases). The germline V gene has CDR1 MGHRA and CDR2 YSYEKL. This CDR3 has 13 residues. V lost 4 bases and J 6 bases, leaving 10 bases between the germline ends. The CDR3 DNA reads as TGCGCCAGCAGCCTCACAGAGGGCAATGAGCAGTTCTTC. This sequence encodes CASSLTEGNEQFF.

The chain is built from TRBV3-1 (or the pseudogene TRBV3-2) and TRBJ2-5, with TRBD2 matching over 9 bases. After removal of 4 bases from V and 3 bases from J, the junction contained 6 bases not matched to a gene. The CDR3 extends over 15 amino acids. Germline CDR1 is LGHDT and CDR2 is YNNKEL (reference sequence). CDR3 bases: TGTGCCAGCAGCCTATCCGGGACTAGCAAAGAGACCCAGTACTTC. Protein: CASSLSGTSKETQYF.

The genes are TRBV27 and TRBJ1-5, with TRBD1 identical over 8 bases. CDR3 length: 15 amino acids. In germline, CDR1 is MNHEY, CDR2 SMNVEV (reference sequence). J lost 5 bases, V lost 5 bases, and 8 bases had no gene match. CDR3 amino acids: CASSAAGQDDQPQHF. DNA for the CDR3: TGTGCCAGCAGTGCAGCGGGACAGGACGATCAGCCCCAGCATTTT.

The chain is built from TRBV7-2 and TRBJ2-1; 9 nucleotides agree with TRBD2. Germline V lookup: CDR1 SGHTA, CDR2 FQGNSA. J lost 4 bases, V lost 0 bases, and 4 bases had no gene match. The CDR3 has 16 amino acids. CDR3 nucleotide sequence: TGTGCCAGCAGCTTAGCAGGAACTAGCGGGTACAATGAGCAGTTCTTC. Protein: CASSLAGTSGYNEQFF.